This entry concerns a single T cell receptor beta chain. Its specificity is unknown. This record comes from a study of identifying expanded T cells in peripheral blood. TCRdb's table, derived via immunoSEQ multiplex PCR, lists solely in-frame clones and lacks some. This sample has some 100,000 clones; approximately 90% occur once, and the top ten carry about 7.7%. Collection occurred without any documented infections or immune events in donors. Study-wide points: Technical replicates showed roughly 1.2 changed clones; two weeks 15 to 20; four weeks 19. Variance in clone template counts between approximately 2-week samples significantly increased with total template count across all healthy donors.

The sequenced material came from blood. The sequence was obtained from a person aged 18 to 75 in good health.

The CDR3 region has the DNA TGCGCCAGCCGTTGGCAGGCCAGAGATACGCAGTATTTT. Its protein product is CASRWQARDTQYF. The chain joins TRBV5-1 to TRBJ2-3, with D hard to call. The CDR3 spans 13 residues. With 7 bases removed from V and 5 bases from J, the gap between germline ends came to 14 bases. Germline CDR1 is SGHRS and CDR2 is YFSETQ.